The entry below gives a single T cell receptor beta chain sequence along with its context. Its antigen specificity is not known. Base qualities are not provided; no much larger clone lies one nucleotide away. This sample was included in a study of glioma-infiltrating T cells after dendritic cell vaccination (dated by TCRdb to 2016 to 2017). As for the study more broadly: The cohort comprised approximately 15 glioblastoma patients from Phase I and II dendritic cell vaccination trials, 9 newly diagnosed and 6 with recurrent disease. Autologous tumor lysate-pulsed dendritic cell vaccination was administered to the patients between 2003 and 2012. Survival after dendritic cell vaccination was correlated with TCR sequencing metrics, including TIL content and tumor-blood repertoire overlap. Tumor-infiltrating lymphocyte content was quantified and tumor and blood repertoires were compared in dendritic cell-vaccinated glioblastoma patients by deep sequencing of TCR beta CDR3 regions. Each patient was given three intradermal dendritic cell vaccine injections, spaced two weeks apart, in the arm below the axilla. The vaccine consisted of monocyte-derived dendritic cells cultured seven days with IL-4 and GM-CSF, then pulsed overnight with autologous tumor lysate. Overall study outcomes, separate from this receptor: The cohort was small and heterogeneous, with few patients having full blood and tumor sets and even fewer initial-recurrent tumor pairs. No direct relationship between TCR clonality and survival was found, suggesting that a diverse polyclonal response may matter. After dendritic cell vaccination, a higher estimated pretreatment TIL content predicted longer time to progression and longer overall survival. The response model built on TCR overlap across three groups was characterized as speculative, with prospective validation still needed.

Read against the paper, the sample's time point label means: after dendritic cell vaccination, including at tumor progression/relapse. To be selected, patients needed enough residual fresh-frozen tumor tissue and more than two years of available survival data. Molecular status otherwise varied across the glioblastoma patients, but none of them carried an isocitrate dehydrogenase mutation. PBMC collection took place before vaccination, two weeks after the third vaccination, and at tumor progression if progression occurred. The Qiagen DNeasy Blood extraction Kit was used for extraction of genomic DNA. TCRB CDR3 regions were amplified from 1.5 to 2 ug genomic DNA, or all available DNA if less, using the immunoSEQ assay. Multiplex PCR used 60 forward primers for TCR V beta segments and 13 reverse primers for J beta segments. To estimate the number of reads per starting template, synthetic control templates were added to each sample at limiting dilution. The Illumina HiSeq System generated 87 bp sequencing reads. The original methods were these. PCR and sequencing errors were removed by a nearest neighbor algorithm that merged closely related sequences. TCR overlap was measured as the percentage of unique tumor TCR beta sequences also present in the same patient's peripheral blood. TCRdb retrieved this table from immuneACCESS and kept in-frame rearrangements only. Not all clones are present; in checked studies, unresolved V genes account for under half, and no reason is known for the remainder. Clonal size and the V and J genes are those of that table, whereas D and trimming came from the DNA. The sample table shows tens of thousands of clones, and approximately 81% are seen once. Roughly 9% of the sample belongs to the ten largest clones.

The sample was blood, taken after dendritic cell vaccination. This clonotype was sampled from a human donor with glioblastoma.

The CDR3 loop reads CASSSPKTGNYEQYF. The nucleotide sequence is given as TGTGCCAGCAGCTCCCCTAAGACAGGGAACTACGAGCAGTACTTC. This chain joins TRBV6-5 to TRBJ2-7, with 7 bases matching TRBD1. Germline trimming amounts to 6 bases on V and 3 bases on J, with 11 as the count of junction bases outside the gene matches. From its cysteine to its phenylalanine, the CDR3 spans 15 amino acids. Only the CDR3 part of the read is kept: 45 bases, read in frame from the first base. According to the germline V gene, CDR1 reads MNHEY and CDR2 reads SVGAGI.